The present T cell receptor (beta chain) was sequenced within a study of T cell responses to AZD1222 COVID-19 vaccine. CDR1 and CDR2 (germline): KGHDR, SFDVKD. The CDR3 sequence is 16 residues long. The junction had 6 bases not matched to a gene; V was cut back by 0 bases and J by 5 bases. The repertoire was sequenced with immunoSEQ multiplex PCR; TCRdb's copy has only in-frame clones and lacks some. The sample lists about 130,000 clones, about nine tenths seen once, with around 0.98% in the top ten. This clonotype originated in an adult who received the AZD1222 COVID-19 vaccine. The J gene is TRBJ2-5, the V gene TRBV24-1; 9 nucleotides match TRBD1. The material sequenced was peripheral blood, taken 28 days after the second AZD1222 dose. The DNA of the CDR3 is TGTGCCACCAGTGATTTGCAACAGGGGGCTTGGGAGACCCAGTACTTC. This gives the protein CATSDLQQGAWETQYF.